What follows are 18 T cell receptor beta chains derived from one specimen sequenced in a study of CXCR3-negative and CXCR3-positive naive CD8 T cells. The TRB libraries of cDNA were built by UMI-labeled 5' RACE. One entry per CDR3 protein, without DNA, is what TCRdb gives after re-calling the 5' RACE reads. The sample has over 35,000 distinct CDR3 sequences. The specimen was memory CD8+ T cells from blood. The receptors were sampled from a human donor in good health. Some clones in this sample may be carry-over from other donors' samples.

The chain employs TRBV9 and TRBJ2-2; the TCRdb D gene call, TRBD2, has no DNA to confirm it. CDR1 is SGDLS, CDR2 YYNGEE, per germline. This CDR3 is 15 amino acids long. The CDR3: CASSGSGRYTGELFF. Using reference TRBV9 and TRBJ2-2 for the parts outside the CDR3, the full variable domain is DSGVTQTPKHLITATGQRVTLRCSPRSGDLSVYWYQQSLDQGLQFLIQYYNGEERAKGNILERFSAQQFPDLHSELNLSSLELGDSALYFCASSGSGRYTGELFFGEGSRLTVL.

J is TRBJ1-1 and V is TRBV29-1; TCRdb's D call of TRBD1 is untestable without DNA. Germline loops: CDR1 SQVTM, CDR2 ANQGSEA. The CDR3 sequence is 13 residues long. The CDR3 sequence is CSALGTENTEAFF.

The chain has TRBV27 and TRBJ2-1; TCRdb reports TRBD1, a call that lacks DNA to check it against. The CDR3 contains 14 residues. The germline V gene encodes CDR1 MNHEY and CDR2 SMNVEV (reference sequence). The chain's CDR3 is CASSLNGAGNEQFF.

The V call is TRBV29-1, the J call TRBJ2-1; without DNA, the TCRdb call of TRBD1 cannot be checked. The CDR3 spans 14 residues. The germline CDR1 and CDR2 sequences are SQVTM and ANQGSEA. The CDR3 sequence is CSVVTGGSYNEQFF.

This chain joins TRBV7-9 and TRBJ1-2. The CDR3 totals 17 residues. The V gene's germline CDR1 is SEHNR and CDR2 FQNEAQ (reference sequence). The chain's CDR3 is CASFPPRSGAAFGGYTF. The full variable domain, completed using reference TRBV7-9 and TRBJ1-2, is DTGVSQNPRHKITKRGQNVTFRCDPISEHNRLYWYRQTLGQGPEFLTYFQNEAQLEKSRLLSDRFSAERPKGSFSTLEIQRTEQGDSAMYLCASFPPRSGAAFGGYTFGSGTRLTVV.

The gene calls are TRBV27 and TRBJ2-3. The CDR3 contains 13 residues. The germline V gene has CDR1 MNHEY and CDR2 SMNVEV (reference sequence). This chain's CDR3 is CASSFDVTDTQYF.

V gene TRBV4-3 combines with J gene TRBJ1-3. CDR1 is LGHNA and CDR2 is YSLEER in the germline V gene. This CDR3 has 16 residues. CDR3 sequence reads: CASSQDLPGSGNTIYF.

This clonotype shows up as medium-sized by frequency. This chain links TRBV4-3 with TRBJ2-6; TCRdb proposes TRBD1, but this gene call is untestable without DNA. The CDR3 extends over 17 amino acids. From germline, CDR1 is LGHNA and CDR2 YSLEER. CDR3 in amino acids: CASSQETGGSGANVLTF.

This chain links TRBV9 with TRBJ1-1; TCRdb designates TRBD1, a call that cannot be tested without DNA. The length of the CDR3 is 15 residues. Germline V CDR1 and CDR2: SGDLS, YYNGEE. The CDR3 is CASSPSGGIPTEAFF.

This chain connects TRBV14 to TRBJ2-7. This CDR3 region has 14 residues. Germline-derived CDR1 and CDR2 are SGHDN and FVKESK. The CDR3 loop is CASSQDFGDYEQYF.

The chain links TRBV20-1 to TRBJ2-7; TCRdb selects TRBD1, and the lack of DNA leaves this call unchecked. In germline, CDR1 is DFQATT, CDR2 SNEGSKA (reference sequence). The CDR3 spans 16 residues. Here the CDR3 reads CSADAPTGARDYEQYF.

The chain couples TRBV15 to TRBJ1-1; the TCRdb D gene call, TRBD1, has no DNA to confirm it. This CDR3 is built from 13 residues. Germline lookup yields CDR1 LNHNV and CDR2 YYDKDF (reference sequence). CDR3: CATSPTENTEAFF.

The gene calls are TRBV28 and TRBJ2-7; TCRdb names TRBD2, which stays unverified in the absence of DNA. The V gene's germline CDR1 is MDHEN and CDR2 SYDVKM. The CDR3 is made up of 13 amino acids. Here the CDR3 reads CASSFGPSYEQYF. Filled out from reference TRBV28 and TRBJ2-7, the complete variable domain reads DVKVTQSSRYLVKRTGEKVFLECVQDMDHENMFWYRQDPGLGLRLIYFSYDVKMKEKGDIPEGYSVSREKKERFSLILESASTNQTSMYLCASSFGPSYEQYFGPGTRLTVT.

The rearrangement links TRBV5-6 to TRBJ2-5; as DNA is missing, the TRBD1 call by TCRdb cannot be tested. Germline lookup yields CDR1 SGHDT and CDR2 YYEEEE. The CDR3 sequence is 15 residues long. The CDR3 loop is CASSLGQGGSETQYF.

This chain links TRBV29-1 with TRBJ2-7; the D call from TCRdb, TRBD2, cannot be confirmed without DNA. CDR3 size: 16 residues. Per the germline V gene, CDR1 is SQVTM and CDR2 is ANQGSEA. The CDR3 loop reads CSVGTSGRIGTYEQYF.

Judged by frequency, this clonotype is medium-sized (0.01 to 0.1%). The rearrangement links TRBV24-1 to TRBJ2-1. Per germline, CDR1 KGHDR and CDR2 SFDVKD. There are 14 residues in the CDR3. CDR3 amino acids: CATSDSNDHNEQFF.

The gene calls are TRBV6-5 and TRBJ1-2; TCRdb indicates TRBD1, and absent DNA this call remains unverified. The CDR3 is made up of 16 amino acids. Germline-derived CDR1 and CDR2 are MNHEY and SVGAGI. CDR3 residues: CASSYLTGIFVYGYTF.

The chain combines TRBV6-5 with TRBJ2-5. Germline CDR1 and CDR2: MNHEY and SVGAGI. The CDR3 is 15 residues long. CDR3 residues: CASSYSAAIRETQYF.